This TCR beta chain stems from a study of blood T cell repertoires in COVID-19. Study background: Both acute and convalescent COVID-19 samples were obtained from the United States, Italy and Spain. Sources were T cells, B-cell-depleted T cells, or PBMCs; the material itself was cDNA or gDNA.

As processed by the authors: Reference gene primers were amplified, and this amplification served to estimate nucleated cell counts. Assay: immunoSEQ multiplex PCR; the TCRdb copy retains only in-frame clones and omits some. Clone size and V and J calls were adopted from that table, with D and trimming inferred from the DNA. The sample lists tens of thousands of clones, about 86% occurring once. The CDR3 has 16 amino acids. V gave up 1 base and J gave up 7 bases, with 19 bases separating them. CDR1 SGHDN and CDR2 FVKESK come from the germline V gene. There are a few counts of this clone. The sequenced sample consisted of peripheral blood. The chain couples TRBV14 to TRBJ1-1; TRBD1 is a possible D gene (6 bases). The origin of this receptor is a man between 65 and 85 years old with active COVID-19. CDR3 coding DNA: TGTGCCAGCAGCCAAGCGAAGGGGCAGGGGACGGGTGAAGCTTTCTTT. Translated, it gives CASSQAKGQGTGEAFF.